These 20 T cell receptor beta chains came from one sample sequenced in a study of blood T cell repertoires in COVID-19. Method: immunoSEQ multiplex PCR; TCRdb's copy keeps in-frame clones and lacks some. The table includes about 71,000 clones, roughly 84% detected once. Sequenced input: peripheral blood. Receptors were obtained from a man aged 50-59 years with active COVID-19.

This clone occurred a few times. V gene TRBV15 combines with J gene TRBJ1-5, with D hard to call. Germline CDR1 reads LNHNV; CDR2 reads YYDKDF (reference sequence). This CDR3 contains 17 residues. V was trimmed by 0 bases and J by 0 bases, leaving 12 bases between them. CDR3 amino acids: CATSRDRPGLSNQPQHF. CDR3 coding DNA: TGTGCCACCAGCAGAGATCGACCGGGTCTTAGCAATCAGCCCCAGCATTTT. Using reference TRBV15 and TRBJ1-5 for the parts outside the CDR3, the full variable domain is DAMVIQNPRYQVTQFGKPVTLSCSQTLNHNVMYWYQQKSSQAPKLLFHYYDKDFNNEADTPDNFQSRRPNTSFCFLDIRSPGLGDTAMYLCATSRDRPGLSNQPQHFGDGTRLSIL.

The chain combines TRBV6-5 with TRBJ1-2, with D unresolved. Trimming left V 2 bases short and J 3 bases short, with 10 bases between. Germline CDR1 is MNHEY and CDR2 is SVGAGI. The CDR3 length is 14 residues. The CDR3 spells CASSYLTGDYGYTF. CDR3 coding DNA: TGTGCCAGCAGTTACCTGACCGGGGACTATGGCTACACCTTC.

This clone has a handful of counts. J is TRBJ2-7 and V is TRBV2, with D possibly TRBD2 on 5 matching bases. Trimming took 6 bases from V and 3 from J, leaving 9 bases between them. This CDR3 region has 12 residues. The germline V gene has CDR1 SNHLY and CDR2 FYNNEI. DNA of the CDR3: TGTGCCAGCAGGTTCGGACTCTACGAGCAGTACTTC. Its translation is CASRFGLYEQYF.

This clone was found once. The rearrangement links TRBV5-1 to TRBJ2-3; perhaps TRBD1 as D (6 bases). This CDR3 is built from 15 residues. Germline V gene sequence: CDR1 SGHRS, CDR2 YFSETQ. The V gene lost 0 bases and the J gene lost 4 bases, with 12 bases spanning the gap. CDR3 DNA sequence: TGCGCCAGCAGCTTGGGGGCAGGGGTTGCAGATACGCAGTATTTT. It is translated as CASSLGAGVADTQYF.

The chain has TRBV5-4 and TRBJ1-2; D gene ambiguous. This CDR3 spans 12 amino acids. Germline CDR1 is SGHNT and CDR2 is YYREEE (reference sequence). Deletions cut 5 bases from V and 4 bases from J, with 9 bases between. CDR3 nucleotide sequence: TGTGCCAGCAGTATTGCTAGCTATGGCTACACCTTC. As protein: CASSIASYGYTF.

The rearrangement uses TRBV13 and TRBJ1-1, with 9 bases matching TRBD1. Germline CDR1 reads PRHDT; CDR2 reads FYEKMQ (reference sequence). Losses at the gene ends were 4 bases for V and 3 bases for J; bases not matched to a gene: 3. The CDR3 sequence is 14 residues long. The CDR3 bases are TGTGCCAGCAGCTACGGGACAGGGTACACTGAAGCTTTCTTT. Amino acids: CASSYGTGYTEAFF.

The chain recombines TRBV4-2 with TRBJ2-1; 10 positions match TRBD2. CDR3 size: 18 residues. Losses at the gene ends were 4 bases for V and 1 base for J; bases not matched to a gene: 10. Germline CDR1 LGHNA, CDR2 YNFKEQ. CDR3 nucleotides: TGTGCCAGCAGCCCCCGAGCGGGGGGGCTTTCATCCTACAATGAGCAGTTCTTC. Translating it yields CASSPRAGGLSSYNEQFF.

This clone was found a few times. In DNA form, the CDR3 reads TGTGCCAGTAGTGTAGTTTGGGGGCACAATGAGCAGTTCTTC. This gives the protein CASSVVWGHNEQFF. The chain links TRBV19 to TRBJ2-1; tentatively, D is TRBD1 (6 bases). V lost 5 bases and J 5 bases, leaving 13 bases between the germline ends. Germline V CDR1 and CDR2: LNHDA, SQIVND (reference sequence). CDR3 length: 14 amino acids.

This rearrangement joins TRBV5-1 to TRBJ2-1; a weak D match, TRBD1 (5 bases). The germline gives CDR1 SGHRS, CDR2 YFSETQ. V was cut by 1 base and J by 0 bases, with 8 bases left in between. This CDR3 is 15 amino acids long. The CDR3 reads CASSLTGSSYNEQFF. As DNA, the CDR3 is TGCGCCAGCAGCTTGACAGGTAGCTCCTACAATGAGCAGTTCTTC.

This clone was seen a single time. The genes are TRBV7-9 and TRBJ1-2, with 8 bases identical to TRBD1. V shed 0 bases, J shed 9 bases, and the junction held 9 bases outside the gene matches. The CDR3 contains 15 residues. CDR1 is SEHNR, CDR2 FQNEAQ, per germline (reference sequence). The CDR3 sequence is CASSLASGQGERYTF. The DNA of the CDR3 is TGTGCCAGCAGCTTAGCGTCTGGACAGGGAGAGCGCTACACCTTC.

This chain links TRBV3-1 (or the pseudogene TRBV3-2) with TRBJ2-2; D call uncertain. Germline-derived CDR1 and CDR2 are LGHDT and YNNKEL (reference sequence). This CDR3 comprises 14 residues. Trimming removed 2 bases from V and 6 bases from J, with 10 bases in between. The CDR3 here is CASSQPPVAGELFF. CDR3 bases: TGTGCCAGCAGCCAACCCCCGGTGGCCGGGGAGCTGTTTTTT.

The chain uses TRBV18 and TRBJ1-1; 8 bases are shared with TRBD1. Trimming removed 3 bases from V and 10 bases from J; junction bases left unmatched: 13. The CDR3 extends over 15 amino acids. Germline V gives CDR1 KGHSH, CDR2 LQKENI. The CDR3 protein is CASSPGQASGRGAFF. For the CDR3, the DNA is TGTGCCAGCTCACCGGGACAGGCGTCCGGAAGGGGAGCTTTCTTT.

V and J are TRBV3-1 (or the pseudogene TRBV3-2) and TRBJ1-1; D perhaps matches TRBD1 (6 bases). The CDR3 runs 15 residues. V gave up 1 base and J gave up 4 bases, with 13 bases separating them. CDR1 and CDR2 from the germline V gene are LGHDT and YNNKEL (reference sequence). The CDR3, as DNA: TGTGCCAGCAGCCAAGGCCGGGCCAGGGGCACTGAAGCTTTCTTT. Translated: CASSQGRARGTEAFF.

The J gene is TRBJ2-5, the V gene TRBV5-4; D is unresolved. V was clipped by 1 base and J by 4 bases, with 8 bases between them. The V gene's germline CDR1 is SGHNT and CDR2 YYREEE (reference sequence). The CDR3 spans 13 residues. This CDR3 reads CASSLYRGETQYF. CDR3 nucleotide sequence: TGTGCCAGCAGCTTGTACCGAGGAGAGACCCAGTACTTC.

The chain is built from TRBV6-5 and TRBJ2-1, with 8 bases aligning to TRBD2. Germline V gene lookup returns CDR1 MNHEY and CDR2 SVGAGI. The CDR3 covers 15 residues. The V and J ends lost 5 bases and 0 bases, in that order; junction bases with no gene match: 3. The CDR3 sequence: CASSKSGSSYNEQFF. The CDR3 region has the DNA TGTGCCAGCAGTAAAAGCGGGAGCTCCTACAATGAGCAGTTCTTC.

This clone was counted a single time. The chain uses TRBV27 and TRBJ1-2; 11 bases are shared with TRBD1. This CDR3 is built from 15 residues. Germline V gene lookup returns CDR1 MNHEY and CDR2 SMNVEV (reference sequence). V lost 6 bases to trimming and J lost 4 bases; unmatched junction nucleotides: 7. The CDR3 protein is CASSSGQGGVYGYTF. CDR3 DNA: TGTGCCAGCAGCTCGGGACAGGGGGGCGTCTATGGCTACACCTTC.

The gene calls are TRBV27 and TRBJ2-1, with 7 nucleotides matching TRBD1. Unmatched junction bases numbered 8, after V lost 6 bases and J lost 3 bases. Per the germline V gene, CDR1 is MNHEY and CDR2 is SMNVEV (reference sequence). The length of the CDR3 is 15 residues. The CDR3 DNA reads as TGTGCCAGCAGCCGACAGGGAACTAACTACAATGAGCAGTTCTTC. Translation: CASSRQGTNYNEQFF.

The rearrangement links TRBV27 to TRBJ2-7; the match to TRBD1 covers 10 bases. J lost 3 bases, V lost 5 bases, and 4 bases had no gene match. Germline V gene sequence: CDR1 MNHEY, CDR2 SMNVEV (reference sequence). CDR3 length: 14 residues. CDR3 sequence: CASSLGQGVYEQYF. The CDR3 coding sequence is TGTGCCAGCAGTCTAGGACAGGGGGTCTACGAGCAGTACTTC.

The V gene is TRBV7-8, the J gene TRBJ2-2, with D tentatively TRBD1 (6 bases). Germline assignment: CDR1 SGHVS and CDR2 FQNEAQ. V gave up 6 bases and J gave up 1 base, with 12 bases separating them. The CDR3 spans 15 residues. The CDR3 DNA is TGTGCCAGCAGTTCCGGGACAAAGAACACCGGGGAGCTGTTTTTT. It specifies CASSSGTKNTGELFF.

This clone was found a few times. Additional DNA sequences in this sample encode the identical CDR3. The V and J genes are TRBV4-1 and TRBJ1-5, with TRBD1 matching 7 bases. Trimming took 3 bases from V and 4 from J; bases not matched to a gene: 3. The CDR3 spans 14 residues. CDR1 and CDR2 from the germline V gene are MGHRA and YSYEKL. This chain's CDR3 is CASSQTGSNQPQHF. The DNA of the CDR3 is TGCGCCAGCAGCCAGACAGGGTCGAATCAGCCCCAGCATTTT.